Sequencing of this TCR beta chain was carried out in a study of neurological immune-mediated disorders. Synthesis of cDNA was performed by 5'RACE using 10-nucleotide random UMIs. TCRdb called the 5' RACE reads again in MiXCR, with one record for every CDR3 protein. The sample shows approximately 82,000 distinct CDR3 sequences, about 13% of them seen only once. Time point specified: longitudinal time-point 2. The CDR3 contains 16 residues. Trimming at V came to 7 bases and at J to 2 bases, leaving 8 bases not matched to a gene. The germline gives CDR1 MNHNY, CDR2 SVGAGI (reference sequence). This clonotype was observed many times. Its antigen is unidentified. Study outcomes and limitations: None of the CDR3 amino acid sequences in expanded clones turned up in more than one subject, which points to private repertoires in all groups. The level of TCR clonal expansion was highest in patients with HTLV-1-associated myelopathy and lowest in multiple sclerosis, where it fell below the level seen in healthy controls.

The specimen was PBMCs. The chain has TRBV6-6 and TRBJ1-5; TRBD1 agrees at 10 bases. The receptor was derived from a female donor with HTLV-1-associated myelopathy (HAM/TSP). CDR3 in DNA: TGTGCCAGCAACCCGGGACAGGGGTTCGGCAATCAGCCCCAGCATTTT. Its translation is CASNPGQGFGNQPQHF.